This T cell receptor beta chain is drawn from a study of shared clonotypes between healthy human individuals. The wider study: Donors had three CD4 naive, three CD4 memory, two CD8 naive and one CD8 memory plate apiece. Study results and caveats: For naive CD4 cells, around 5% of clonotypes were shared across a handful of donors.

A word on this clone: What it binds is unknown.

This CDR3 has 13 amino acids. Germline CDR1 SGHDN, CDR2 FVKESK. Trimming shortened V by 2 bases and J by 7 bases, and 12 bases separated the two germline ends. Method: immunoSEQ multiplex PCR; TCRdb's copy keeps in-frame clones and lacks some. Among fewer than 3 million clones listed, under 95% were seen once. The TCR originated in a man aged 18 to 29 in good health. Some clones in this sample may be carry-over from other donors' samples. Sequencing used naive CD4+ T cells from PBMCs. Subset of the sample: CD45RA+ positively selected. This chain links TRBV14 with TRBJ2-7; D gene unclear. The CDR3 sequence is CASSQSQYPEQYF. The DNA of the CDR3 is TGTGCCAGCAGCCAAAGTCAATATCCGGAGCAGTACTTC.